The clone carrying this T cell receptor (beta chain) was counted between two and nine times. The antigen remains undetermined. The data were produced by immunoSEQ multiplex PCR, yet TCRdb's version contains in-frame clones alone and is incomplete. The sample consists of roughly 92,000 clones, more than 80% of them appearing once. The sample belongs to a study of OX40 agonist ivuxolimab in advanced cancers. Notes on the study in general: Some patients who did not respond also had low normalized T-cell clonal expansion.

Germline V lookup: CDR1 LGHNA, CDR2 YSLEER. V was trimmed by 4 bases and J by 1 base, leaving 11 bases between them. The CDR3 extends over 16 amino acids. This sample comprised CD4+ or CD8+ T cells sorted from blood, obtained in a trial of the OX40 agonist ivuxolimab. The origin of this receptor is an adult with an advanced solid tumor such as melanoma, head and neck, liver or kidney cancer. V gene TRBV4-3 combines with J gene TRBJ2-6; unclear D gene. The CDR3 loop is CASSPYSVSGANVLTF. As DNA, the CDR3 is TGCGCCAGCAGCCCCTATTCCGTTTCTGGGGCCAACGTCCTGACTTTC.